This TCR beta chain was obtained from a study of blood T cell repertoires in COVID-19. Clones were sequenced by immunoSEQ multiplex PCR, and TCRdb holds only the in-frame ones, with some missing. Altogether roughly 200,000 clones are present, about 79% being singletons, with the ten largest covering roughly 13%. Trimming took off 3 bases at V and 5 bases at J, with 14 bases between the two ends. The CDR3 consists of 14 residues. Germline CDR1 and CDR2: SGHAT and FQNNGV. The receptor was isolated from a human donor in a cohort sampled during active COVID-19. The sequencing input was peripheral blood. The chain uses TRBV11-2 and TRBJ2-7; possible D gene TRBD1, 5 bases. The CDR3 loop reads CASSFRRGNHEQYF. The CDR3 bases are TGTGCCAGCAGCTTTCGAAGGGGCAACCACGAGCAGTACTTC. Variable domain in full (rest from reference TRBV11-2 and TRBJ2-7): EAGVAQSPRYKIIEKRQSVAFWCNPISGHATLYWYQQILGQGPKLLIQFQNNGVVDDSQLPKDRFSAERLKGVDSTLKIQPAKLEDSAVYLCASSFRRGNHEQYFGPGTRLTVT.